The T cell receptor (beta chain) under discussion was sequenced for a study of T cells expressing NK-cell markers. TCRdb reprocessed the 5' RACE reads and keeps a single row for each CDR3 protein, giving no DNA. This specimen shows 350,000 to 500,000 distinct CDR3 sequences; the ten leading clones hold approximately 7%. Regarding this clonotype: What it binds is unknown.

CDR1 is SGHDT and CDR2 is YYEEEE in the germline V gene. The CDR3 covers 15 residues. Study findings and constraints: A few of the donors also had these clonotypes leading their CD3+CD56-NKG2C+ fraction.

This receptor was obtained from a woman aged 18 to 69 in good health. What was sequenced was blood T cells: a sorted CD56 or NKG2C T cell subset, CD4+ or CD8+ T cells, or bulk PBMC T cells (not recorded which). The rearrangement joins TRBV5-6 to TRBJ1-2; TCRdb's D call, TRBD1, is unchecked because there is no DNA. The CDR3 spells CASSLGGTANYGYTF.